The T cell receptor beta chain under discussion was sequenced for a study of shared clonotypes between healthy human individuals. The assay was carried out at the deep level. Authors' analysis steps: Filtering was not the same, since immunoSEQ gave junction-only sequences without quality scores. Data came from immunoSEQ multiplex PCR; TCRdb stores just in-frame clones and leaves some out. V and J calls and clone size follow that table, whereas D and trimming were derived from the DNA. Of over 400,000 clones listed, 60% to 80% were seen once; the top ten hold 12%. Around 83 million PBMCs served as the genomic DNA source for unsorted samples. The ends lost 4 bases at V and 1 base at J; junction bases unmatched: 8. In germline, CDR1 is SGHRS, CDR2 YFSETQ. The CDR3 extends over 17 amino acids.

The sequence was obtained from a woman in her thirties or forties in good health. Some clones in this sample may be carry-over from other donors' samples. This chain joins TRBV5-1 and TRBJ2-1; 10 positions match TRBD2. The source material was PBMCs. The CDR3 loop reads CASSPILAGGSYNEQFF. The CDR3 DNA is TGCGCCAGCAGCCCAATCTTAGCGGGAGGTTCCTACAATGAGCAGTTCTTC. Full variable domain (missing parts from reference TRBV5-1 and TRBJ2-1): KAGVTQTPRYLIKTRGQQVTLSCSPISGHRSVSWYQQTPGQGLQFLFEYFSETQRNKGNFPGRFSGRQFSNSRSEMNVSTLELGDSALYLCASSPILAGGSYNEQFFGPGTRLTVL.